The rows below give T cell receptor beta chains drawn from one sample of a study of CD8 T cells in ankylosing spondylitis. TCRdb reprocessed the 5' RACE reads via MiXCR and lists one record per CDR3 protein. The sample consists of about 440,000 distinct CDR3 sequences, roughly 15% of them appearing once. Sequencing was performed on blood, either unsorted or a sorted T cell fraction (not recorded which). Every receptor here comes from a male donor with ankylosing spondylitis. CDR3s include the opening cysteine and the closing phenylalanine or tryptophan. A D gene is named only where the DNA matches it firmly. Size tells how often a clone was seen (once, few, many) or the class of an expanded clone, and some rows leave it out.

TRBJ2-1,TRBD2,TRBV15,few,CATSRDKAGVGEQFF,TGTGCCACCAGCAGAGACAAGGCGGGAGTTGGAGAGCAGTTCTTC
TRBJ2-7,TRBD2,TRBV20-1,few,CSASASGRSGRAAF,TGCAGTGCTAGCGCCTCTGGGAGGAGCGGGAGGGCCGCCTTC
TRBJ2-7,-,TRBV6-5,-,CASSRGDNEQYF,TGTGCCAGCAGTCGGGGTGACAACGAGCAGTACTTC
TRBJ2-2,TRBD1,TRBV7-9,-,CASSFGQGFFTGELFF,TGTGCCAGCAGCTTTGGACAGGGCTTCTTCACCGGGGAGCTGTTTTTT
TRBJ1-1,-,TRBV28,few,CASSAGTLNTEAFF,TGTGCCAGCAGCGCCGGGACACTGAACACTGAAGCTTTCTTT
TRBJ2-7,TRBD2,TRBV12-3/TRBV12-4,few,CASSRAGGAEQYF,TGTGCCAGCAGCCGAGCGGGGGGGGCCGAGCAGTACTTC
TRBJ2-5,TRBD2,TRBV25-1,-,CASSEFGGSETQYF,TGTGCCAGCAGTGAATTCGGGGGGTCGGAGACCCAGTACTTC
TRBJ1-4,-,TRBV5-5,few,CASSLPVTNEKLFF,TGTGCCAGCAGCTTGCCGGTGACTAATGAAAAACTGTTTTTT
TRBJ1-4,-,TRBV7-9,-,CASSLEARANEKLFF,TGTGCCAGCAGCTTAGAGGCCCGCGCTAATGAAAAACTGTTTTTT
TRBJ1-4,-,TRBV15,few,CATSSKDSHNEKLFF,TGTGCCACCAGCTCTAAGGACAGTCATAATGAAAAACTGTTTTTT
TRBJ2-5,-,TRBV2,few,CASSVGRQETQYF,TGTGCCAGCAGTGTAGGGCGGCAAGAGACCCAGTACTTC
TRBJ2-3,-,TRBV5-1,-,CASSLSISASTDTQYF,TGCGCCAGCAGCTTGAGTATCAGCGCAAGCACAGATACGCAGTATTTT
TRBJ2-7,-,TRBV4-3,-,CASSHVVSADYEQYF,TGCGCCAGCAGCCATGTAGTCTCCGCGGACTACGAGCAGTACTTC
TRBJ2-1,TRBD1,TRBV7-2,-,CASSPGGTGGIDEQFF,TGTGCCAGCAGCCCCGGCGGGACAGGGGGTATCGATGAGCAGTTCTTC
TRBJ2-3,TRBD1,TRBV25-1,few,CAAGDSVIDTQYF,TGTGCCGCCGGGGACAGTGTAATAGATACGCAGTATTTT
TRBJ2-7,-,TRBV25-1,few,CASLQQGSYEQYF,TGTGCCTCACTACAACAGGGCTCCTACGAGCAGTACTTC
TRBJ2-1,-,TRBV3-1,-,CASSQESGGLREQFF,TGTGCCAGCAGCCAAGAGAGTGGGGGCCTGAGGGAGCAGTTCTTC
TRBJ2-1,TRBD2,TRBV19,-,CASSLQAGGPYNEQFF,TGTGCCAGTAGTCTCCAAGCGGGAGGGCCTTACAATGAGCAGTTCTTC
TRBJ2-1,-,TRBV15,many,CATETGGSYNEQFF,TGTGCCACCGAGACTGGGGGCTCCTACAATGAGCAGTTCTTC
TRBJ1-3,-,TRBV10-3,-,CAISVPGRDTIYF,TGTGCCATCAGTGTTCCCGGACGGGACACCATATATTTT
TRBJ1-5,-,TRBV19,few,CASSNPRAGQGGQPQHF,TGTGCCAGTAGTAATCCCAGGGCGGGGCAGGGCGGCCAGCCCCAGCATTTT
TRBJ1-5,-,TRBV20-1,-,CSARMPLGQPQHF,TGCAGTGCTAGGATGCCGCTCGGTCAGCCCCAGCATTTT
TRBJ2-1,-,TRBV5-1,many,CASSPQEGLYNEQFF,TGCGCCAGCAGCCCCCAGGAGGGACTTTACAATGAGCAGTTCTTC
TRBJ2-2,-,TRBV5-1,-,CASSLLSTSGGELFF,TGCGCCAGCAGCTTGTTATCCACCTCGGGCGGGGAGCTGTTTTTT
TRBJ1-1,TRBD1,TRBV29-1,many,CSVATGGTEAFF,TGCAGCGTCGCGACAGGGGGCACTGAAGCTTTCTTT
TRBJ2-1,-,TRBV27,many,CASSYKGRRDYNEQFF,TGTGCCAGCAGTTATAAGGGGAGGAGGGACTACAATGAGCAGTTCTTC
TRBJ1-5,-,TRBV6-2/TRBV6-3,-,CASSRQVVGQPQHF,TGTGCCAGCAGTCGACAGGTAGTAGGTCAGCCCCAGCATTTT
TRBJ2-7,-,TRBV3-1,once,CASSQGPQTGSGEQYF,TGTGCCAGCAGCCAAGGACCCCAGACAGGCTCAGGGGAGCAGTACTTC
TRBJ2-1,TRBD2,TRBV2,-,CASASTGGNYNEQFF,TGTGCCAGCGCGTCTACGGGAGGGAATTACAATGAGCAGTTCTTC
TRBJ2-1,TRBD2,TRBV10-3,few,CAISESGAGSYNEQFF,TGTGCCATCAGTGAGTCTGGAGCGGGGAGCTACAATGAGCAGTTCTTC
TRBJ1-3,-,TRBV5-1,few,CASSLLSQGTNSGNTIYF,TGCGCCAGCAGCTTGCTTTCTCAGGGCACCAACTCTGGAAACACCATATATTTT
TRBJ1-1,-,TRBV6-2/TRBV6-3,few,CASSYLAGLMNTEAFF,TGTGCCAGCAGTTACTTGGCGGGACTAATGAACACTGAAGCTTTCTTT
TRBJ2-7,TRBD1,TRBV5-6,-,CASSVQGDHEQYF,TGTGCCAGCAGCGTACAGGGGGACCACGAGCAGTACTTC
TRBJ2-5,TRBD1,TRBV12-3/TRBV12-4,many,CASTTTGRETQYF,TGTGCCAGCACCACGACAGGGCGGGAGACCCAGTACTTC
TRBJ2-1,-,TRBV28,few,CASSLDLRPIYNEQFF,TGTGCCAGCAGTTTAGACCTCCGGCCGATATACAATGAGCAGTTCTTC
TRBJ2-3,TRBD2,TRBV20-1,-,CSASGGRFTDTQYF,TGCAGTGCTAGTGGCGGGAGGTTCACAGATACGCAGTATTTT
TRBJ2-5,TRBD2,TRBV6-1,few,CASSSPRGGGETQYF,TGTGCCAGCAGCTCCCCTCGGGGGGGAGGAGAGACCCAGTACTTC
TRBJ2-2,TRBD2,TRBV2,many,CASSETSGRLTGELFF,TGTGCCAGCAGTGAGACTAGCGGGAGGTTAACCGGGGAGCTGTTTTTT
TRBJ2-2,TRBD2,TRBV5-1,-,CASSLFLAGGNTGELFF,TGCGCCAGCAGCTTGTTCCTAGCGGGAGGAAACACCGGGGAGCTGTTTTTT
TRBJ2-7,-,TRBV20-1,-,CSAPSQGQSYEQYF,TGCAGTGCTCCCTCGCAGGGGCAATCCTACGAGCAGTACTTC
TRBJ1-2,TRBD1,TRBV6-1,few,CASRQQGVTDHGYTF,TGTGCCAGCAGGCAACAGGGGGTGACCGACCATGGCTACACCTTC
TRBJ1-6,-,TRBV6-1,few,CASSEQASPLHF,TGTGCCAGCAGTGAACAGGCGTCACCCCTCCACTTT
TRBJ1-5,-,TRBV6-1,many,CASRPYSAGSNQPQHF,TGTGCCAGCAGACCCTATTCGGCGGGTAGCAATCAGCCCCAGCATTTT
TRBJ2-7,TRBD1,TRBV11-2,many,CASSPDRGHEQYF,TGTGCCAGCAGCCCCGACAGGGGGCACGAGCAGTACTTC
TRBJ2-2,-,TRBV18,few,CASSSTETGELFF,TGTGCCAGCTCATCCACAGAAACCGGGGAGCTGTTTTTT
TRBJ2-1,TRBD2,TRBV20-1,few,CSAPGGSREQFF,TGCAGTGCCCCGGGGGGGAGTAGGGAGCAGTTCTTC
TRBJ1-6,TRBD1,TRBV15,-,CATSRVGQGNSPLHF,TGTGCCACCAGCAGAGTAGGACAGGGAAATTCACCCCTCCACTTT
TRBJ2-7,TRBD2,TRBV7-2,few,CASSLSTSGRVNKYF,TGTGCCAGCAGCTTGTCGACTAGCGGGAGGGTAAATAAGTACTTC
TRBJ1-3,TRBD1,TRBV7-9,few,CASSLGQGHPSGNTIYF,TGTGCCAGCAGCTTGGGACAGGGACACCCAAGTGGAAACACCATATATTTT
TRBJ1-2,-,TRBV6-5,-,CASSYSDSPGYGYTF,TGTGCCAGCAGTTACTCAGACAGCCCTGGCTATGGCTACACCTTC
TRBJ1-5,-,TRBV6-5,-,CASGRGNQPQHF,TGTGCCAGCGGTCGGGGCAATCAGCCCCAGCATTTT
TRBJ2-1,TRBD2,TRBV5-1,-,CASSLASSGLNSYNEQFF,TGCGCCAGCAGCTTGGCGTCTAGCGGGCTAAACTCCTACAATGAGCAGTTCTTC
TRBJ2-2,-,TRBV20-1,few,CSAYLPGGTGELFF,TGCAGTGCTTACCTACCTGGGGGCACCGGGGAGCTGTTTTTT